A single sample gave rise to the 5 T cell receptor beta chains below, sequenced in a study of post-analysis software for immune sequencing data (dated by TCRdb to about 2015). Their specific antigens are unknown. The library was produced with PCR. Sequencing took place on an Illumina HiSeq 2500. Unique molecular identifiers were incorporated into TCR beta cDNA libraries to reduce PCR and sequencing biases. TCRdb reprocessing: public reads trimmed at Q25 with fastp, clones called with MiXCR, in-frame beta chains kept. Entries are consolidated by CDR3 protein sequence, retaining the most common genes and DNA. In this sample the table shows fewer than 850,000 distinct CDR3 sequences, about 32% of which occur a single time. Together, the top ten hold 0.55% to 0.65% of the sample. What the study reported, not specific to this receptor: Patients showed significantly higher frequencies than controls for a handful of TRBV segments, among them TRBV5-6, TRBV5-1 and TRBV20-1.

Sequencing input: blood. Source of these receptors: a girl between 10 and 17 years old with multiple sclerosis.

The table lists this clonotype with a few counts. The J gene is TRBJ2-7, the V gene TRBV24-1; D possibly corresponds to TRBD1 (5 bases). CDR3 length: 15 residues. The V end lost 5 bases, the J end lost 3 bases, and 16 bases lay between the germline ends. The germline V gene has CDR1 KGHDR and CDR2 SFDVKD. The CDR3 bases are TGTGCCACCAGTGGCAGTGGCAGGGCCGACTACGAGCAGTACTTC. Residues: CATSGSGRADYEQYF.

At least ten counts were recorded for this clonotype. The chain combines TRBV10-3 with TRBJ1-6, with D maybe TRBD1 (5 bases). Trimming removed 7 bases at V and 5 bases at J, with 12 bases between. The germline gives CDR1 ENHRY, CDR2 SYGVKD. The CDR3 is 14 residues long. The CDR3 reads CAIKDGTDNSPLHF. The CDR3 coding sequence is TGTGCCATCAAGGACGGGACCGATAATTCACCCCTCCACTTT.

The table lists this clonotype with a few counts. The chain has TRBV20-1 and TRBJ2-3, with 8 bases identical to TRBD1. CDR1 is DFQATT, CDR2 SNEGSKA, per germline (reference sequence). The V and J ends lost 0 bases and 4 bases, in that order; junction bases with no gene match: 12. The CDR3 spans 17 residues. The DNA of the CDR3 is TGCAGTGCTAGAGATGCTGGGGCAGGGGGCCGGTCAGATACGCAGTATTTT. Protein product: CSARDAGAGGRSDTQYF.

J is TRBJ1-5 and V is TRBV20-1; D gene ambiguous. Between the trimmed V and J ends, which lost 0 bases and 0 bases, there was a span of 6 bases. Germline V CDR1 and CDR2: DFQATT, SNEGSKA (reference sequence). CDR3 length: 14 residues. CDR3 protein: CSARDPHSNQPQHF. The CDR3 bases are TGCAGTGCTAGAGATCCACATAGCAATCAGCCCCAGCATTTT.

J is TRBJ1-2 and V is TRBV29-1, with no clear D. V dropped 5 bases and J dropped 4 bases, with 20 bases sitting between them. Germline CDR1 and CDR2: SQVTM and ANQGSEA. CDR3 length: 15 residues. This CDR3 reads CSVPGAVWGFYGYTF. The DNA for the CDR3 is TGCAGCGTTCCAGGAGCCGTTTGGGGTTTCTATGGCTACACCTTC.